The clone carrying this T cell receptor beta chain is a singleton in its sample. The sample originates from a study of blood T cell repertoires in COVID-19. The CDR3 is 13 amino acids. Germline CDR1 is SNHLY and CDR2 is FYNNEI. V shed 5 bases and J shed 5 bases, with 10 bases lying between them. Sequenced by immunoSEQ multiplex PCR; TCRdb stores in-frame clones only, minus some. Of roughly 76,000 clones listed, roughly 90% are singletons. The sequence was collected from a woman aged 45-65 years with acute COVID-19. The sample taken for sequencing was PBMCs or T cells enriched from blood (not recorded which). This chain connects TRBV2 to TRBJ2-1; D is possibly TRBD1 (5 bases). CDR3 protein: CASSSRVNNEQFF. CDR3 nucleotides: TGTGCCAGCAGTAGCAGGGTCAACAATGAGCAGTTCTTC.